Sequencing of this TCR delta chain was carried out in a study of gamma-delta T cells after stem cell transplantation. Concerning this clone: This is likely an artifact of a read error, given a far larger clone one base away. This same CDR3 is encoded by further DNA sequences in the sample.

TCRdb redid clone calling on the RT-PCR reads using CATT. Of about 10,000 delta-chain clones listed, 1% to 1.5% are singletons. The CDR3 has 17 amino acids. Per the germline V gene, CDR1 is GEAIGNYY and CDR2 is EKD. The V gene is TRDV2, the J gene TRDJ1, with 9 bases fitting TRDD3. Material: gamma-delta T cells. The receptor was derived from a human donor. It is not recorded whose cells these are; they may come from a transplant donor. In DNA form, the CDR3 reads TGTGCCTGTGACCCTCTAGTACTGGGGGACCGCACCGATAAACTCATCTTC. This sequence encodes CACDPLVLGDRTDKLIF.